This TCR beta chain is drawn from a study of identical twins. In TCRdb, the 5' RACE reads were re-called with MiXCR into one record per CDR3 protein. The sample comprises about 500,000 distinct CDR3 sequences, roughly 13% of which are singletons, and more than 0.8% rests with the top ten. Germline V gene sequence: CDR1 SGHRS, CDR2 YFSETQ. V lost 4 bases, J lost 6 bases, and 6 bases stayed unmatched. The CDR3 is 15 residues long. The same specimen was also included in a second study, on yellow fever vaccine responses in identical twins.

The TCR sequence derives from a woman under 30 in good health. The V gene is TRBV5-1, the J gene TRBJ1-6; TRBD1 matches at 8 bases. Material for sequencing was CD4+ T cells sorted from blood. CDR3 in DNA: TGCGCCAGCAGCAACCGGACAGGGCCTAATTCACCCCTCCACTTT. This translates into CASSNRTGPNSPLHF.